The present entry profiles one T cell receptor (beta chain) with its context. The target antigen is unknown. The sample originates from a study of Ad26.COV2.S vaccination and SARS-CoV-2 variants. Study context: The authors gave Ad26.COV2.S intramuscularly, either once or twice 56 days apart.

The study's findings and limits: Those who received vaccine or placebo ended up with similar non-spike TCR breadth.

Specified treatment: about 20 received Ad26.COV2.S at low or high dose, single or two shots; several received placebo; per-sample allocation not given. After the first vaccine or placebo injection, samples were drawn on day 63. Spike of the Wuhan-strain SARS-CoV-2 was expressed by an Ad26 vector, which formed the vaccine. Trimming took off 6 bases at V and 6 bases at J, with 11 bases between the two ends. CDR1 is SQVTM and CDR2 is ANQGSEA in the germline V gene. The CDR3 is 12 residues long. Sequenced by immunoSEQ multiplex PCR; TCRdb stores in-frame clones only, minus some. The sample has 300,000 to 400,000 clones, about 85% seen once.

This clonotype was obtained from a person between 18 and 65 years old who received the Ad26.COV2.S COVID-19 vaccine or a placebo. The specimen was peripheral blood, collected in a trial of Ad26.COV2.S vaccine versus placebo. The V call is TRBV29-1, the J call TRBJ2-2, with D possibly TRBD2 on 5 matching bases. The CDR3 DNA follows: TGCAGCGTACCGCTAGCTTCCGGGGAGCTGTTTTTT. This codes for CSVPLASGELFF.